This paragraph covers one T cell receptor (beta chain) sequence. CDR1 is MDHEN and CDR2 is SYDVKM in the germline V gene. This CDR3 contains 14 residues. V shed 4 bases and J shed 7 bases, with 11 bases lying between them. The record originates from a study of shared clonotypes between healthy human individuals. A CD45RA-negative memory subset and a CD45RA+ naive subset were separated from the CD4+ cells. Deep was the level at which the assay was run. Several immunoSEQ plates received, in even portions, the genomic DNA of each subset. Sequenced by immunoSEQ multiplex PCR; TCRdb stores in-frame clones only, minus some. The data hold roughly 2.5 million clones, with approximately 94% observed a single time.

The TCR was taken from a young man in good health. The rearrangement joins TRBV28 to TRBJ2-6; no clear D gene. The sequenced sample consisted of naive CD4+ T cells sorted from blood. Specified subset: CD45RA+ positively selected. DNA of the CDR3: TGTGCCAGCAGTTCCCCTAGACAAGCCAACGTCCTGACTTTC. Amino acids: CASSSPRQANVLTF.